This T cell receptor beta chain was sequenced during a study of T-cell reconstitution after alpha-beta-depleted transplantation in children. V dropped 6 bases and J dropped 4; count of bases not matched to a gene: 6. The CDR3 sequence is 13 residues long. Germline V CDR1 and CDR2: SGDLS, YYNGEE. The authors prepared the TCRbeta library with unique molecular identifiers. TCRdb itself ran the PCR reads through MiXCR, one entry per CDR3 protein. The repertoire has over 200,000 distinct CDR3 sequences, approximately 15% of them found once; the top ten carry 40% to 50%. Findings and caveats of the study: T cells produced anew were the main source of T-cell counts and diversity one year after transplant. Surviving recipient T cells and thymic progenitors produced the high day-60 TCRbeta diversity seen in some patients. About two months after transplant, alpha-beta T cells reportedly came from several hundred expanded graft clones.

Turning to this clonotype: Its antigen is currently unknown.

The sequence was obtained from a male patient between 2 and 10 years old who had a stem cell transplant for acute lymphoblastic leukemia, so the T cells may come from the graft donor. The chain combines TRBV9 with TRBJ2-7; 8 bases align to TRBD2. The material was PBMCs, mostly from graft donor cells, obtained 360 days after TCRalphabeta/CD19-depleted stem cell transplant. In DNA, the CDR3 is TGTGCCAGCAACCGGGAGGGGAGTTACGAGCAGTACTTC. It encodes CASNREGSYEQYF.